This T cell receptor (beta chain) was sequenced in a study of blood T cell repertoires in COVID-19. Study-level background: Some COVID-19 samples were acute and others convalescent; all came from the United States, Italy and Spain. PBMCs, B-cell-depleted T cells, or T cells provided the cDNA or gDNA that made up the material.

Per the authors' pipeline: Researchers report that nucleated cell counts were estimated from reference gene primer amplification. Method: immunoSEQ multiplex PCR; TCRdb's copy keeps in-frame clones and lacks some. V and J calls and clone size are as listed in that table; D and trimming were resolved from the DNA. The data hold around 270,000 clones, with around 87% observed a single time. V shed 5 bases, J shed 4 bases, and the junction held 9 bases outside the gene matches. Per germline, CDR1 SGHAT and CDR2 FQDESV (reference sequence). The CDR3 extends over 15 amino acids. The sequenced material came from peripheral blood. V usage is TRBV11-1 and J usage is TRBJ2-3; 7 nucleotides match TRBD2. This receptor was taken from a woman aged 45-60 years with acute or convalescent COVID-19. CDR3 residues: CASSPRGGLSDTQYF. The CDR3, as DNA: TGTGCCAGCAGCCCGCGGGGAGGGCTCTCAGATACGCAGTATTTT.